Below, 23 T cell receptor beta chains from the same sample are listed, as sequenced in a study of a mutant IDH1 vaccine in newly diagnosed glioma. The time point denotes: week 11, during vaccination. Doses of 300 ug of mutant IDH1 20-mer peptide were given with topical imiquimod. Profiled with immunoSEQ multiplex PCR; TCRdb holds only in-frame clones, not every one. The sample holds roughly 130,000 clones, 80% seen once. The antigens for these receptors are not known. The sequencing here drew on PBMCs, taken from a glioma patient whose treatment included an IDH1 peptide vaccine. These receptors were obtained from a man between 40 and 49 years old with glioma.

The CDR3 here is CASSEWEGSGNTIYF. The CDR3 nucleotides read TGTGCCAGCAGTGAATGGGAGGGGTCTGGAAACACCATATATTTT. The chain combines TRBV2 with TRBJ1-3; the D gene is possibly TRBD1 (5 bases). The CDR3 totals 15 residues. Germline CDR1 reads SNHLY; CDR2 reads FYNNEI. V was clipped by 2 bases and J by 1 base, with 9 bases between them.

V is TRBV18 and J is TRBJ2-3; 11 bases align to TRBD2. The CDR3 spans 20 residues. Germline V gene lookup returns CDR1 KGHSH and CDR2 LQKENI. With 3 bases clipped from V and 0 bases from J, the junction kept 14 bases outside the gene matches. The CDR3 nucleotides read TGTGCCAGCTCACCGATATTGACTAGCGGGATAGAGGGGAGCACAGATACGCAGTATTTT. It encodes CASSPILTSGIEGSTDTQYF.

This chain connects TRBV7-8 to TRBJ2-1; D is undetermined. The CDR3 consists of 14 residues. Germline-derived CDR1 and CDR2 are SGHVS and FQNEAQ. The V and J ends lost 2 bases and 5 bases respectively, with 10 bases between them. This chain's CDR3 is CASSLRYVHNEQFF. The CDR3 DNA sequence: TGTGCCAGCAGCTTAAGATATGTCCACAATGAGCAGTTCTTC.

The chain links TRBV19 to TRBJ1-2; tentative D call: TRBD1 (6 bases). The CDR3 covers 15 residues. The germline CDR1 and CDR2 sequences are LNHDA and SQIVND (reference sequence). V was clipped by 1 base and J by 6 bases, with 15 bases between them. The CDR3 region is CASSIGGTRANGYTF. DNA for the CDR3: TGTGCCAGTAGTATAGGGGGGACAAGAGCGAATGGCTACACCTTC.

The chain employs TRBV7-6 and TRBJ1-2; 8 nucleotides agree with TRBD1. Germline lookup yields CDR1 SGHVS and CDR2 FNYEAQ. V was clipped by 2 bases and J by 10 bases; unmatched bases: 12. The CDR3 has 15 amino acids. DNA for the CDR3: TGTGCCAGCAGCTTACAGGGGGCGGGTGCTATTGACTACACCTTC. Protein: CASSLQGAGAIDYTF.

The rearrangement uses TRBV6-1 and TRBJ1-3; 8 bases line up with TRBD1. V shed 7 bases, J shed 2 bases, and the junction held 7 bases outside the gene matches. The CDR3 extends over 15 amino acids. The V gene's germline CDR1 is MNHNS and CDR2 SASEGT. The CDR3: CASTLATGAGNTIYF. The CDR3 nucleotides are TGTGCCAGCACCCTTGCGACAGGGGCTGGAAACACCATATATTTT.

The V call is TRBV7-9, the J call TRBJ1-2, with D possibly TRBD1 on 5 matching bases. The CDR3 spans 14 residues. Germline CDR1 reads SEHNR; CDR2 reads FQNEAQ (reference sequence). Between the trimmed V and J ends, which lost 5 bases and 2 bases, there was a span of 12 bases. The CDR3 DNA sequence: TGTGCCAGCAGCCTCGGGACGGTGAACTATGGCTACACCTTC. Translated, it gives CASSLGTVNYGYTF.

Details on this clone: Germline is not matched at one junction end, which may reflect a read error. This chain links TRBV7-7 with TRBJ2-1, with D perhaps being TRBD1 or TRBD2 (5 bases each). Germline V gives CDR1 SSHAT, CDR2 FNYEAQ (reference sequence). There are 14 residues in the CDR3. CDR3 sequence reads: CASSPATGTIEQFF. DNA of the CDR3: TGTGCTAGCAGCCCAGCTACCGGGACCATTGAGCAGTTCTTC. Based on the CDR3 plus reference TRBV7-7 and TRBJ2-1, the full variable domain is GAGVSQSPRYKVTKRGQDVTLRCDPISSHATLYWYQQALGQGPEFLTYFNYEAQPDKSGLPSDRFSAERPEGSISTLTIQRTEQRDSAMYRCASSPATGTIEQFFGPGTRLTVL.

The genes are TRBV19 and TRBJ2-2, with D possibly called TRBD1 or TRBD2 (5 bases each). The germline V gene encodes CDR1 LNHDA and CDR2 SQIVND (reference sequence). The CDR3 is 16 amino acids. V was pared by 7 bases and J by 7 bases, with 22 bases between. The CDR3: CASKSGGLKSGGELFF. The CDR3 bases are TGTGCCAGTAAAAGTGGGGGATTAAAATCGGGCGGGGAGCTGTTTTTT. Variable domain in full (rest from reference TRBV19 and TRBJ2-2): DGGITQSPKYLFRKEGQNVTLSCEQNLNHDAMYWYRQDPGQGLRLIYYSQIVNDFQKGDIAEGYSVSREKKESFPLTVTSAQKNPTAFYLCASKSGGLKSGGELFFGEGSRLTVL.

CDR3 in DNA: TGCGCCAGCAGCTTGGAGGGGGCCGTCTATGGCTACACCTTC. Amino acid sequence: CASSLEGAVYGYTF. The chain links TRBV5-1 to TRBJ1-2, with TRBD1 matching 7 bases. Looked up from germline, CDR1 is SGHRS and CDR2 is YFSETQ. The V segment lost 0 bases and the J segment 4 bases; nucleotides outside the gene matches: 3. This CDR3 is built from 14 residues.

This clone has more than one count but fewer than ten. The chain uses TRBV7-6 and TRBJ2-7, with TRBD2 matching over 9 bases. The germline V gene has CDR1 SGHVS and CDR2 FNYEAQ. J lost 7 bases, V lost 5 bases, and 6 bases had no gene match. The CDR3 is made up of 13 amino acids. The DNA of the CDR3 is TGTGCCAGCAGCCCGTTAGCGGGGGAAGAGCAGTACTTC. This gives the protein CASSPLAGEEQYF.

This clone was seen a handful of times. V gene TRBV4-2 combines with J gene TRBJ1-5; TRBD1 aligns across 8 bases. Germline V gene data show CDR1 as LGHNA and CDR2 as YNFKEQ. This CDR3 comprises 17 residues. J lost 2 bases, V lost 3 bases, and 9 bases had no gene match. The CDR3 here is CASSHSRQGLGNQPQHF. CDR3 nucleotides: TGTGCCAGCAGCCATTCAAGACAGGGGTTGGGCAATCAGCCCCAGCATTTT.

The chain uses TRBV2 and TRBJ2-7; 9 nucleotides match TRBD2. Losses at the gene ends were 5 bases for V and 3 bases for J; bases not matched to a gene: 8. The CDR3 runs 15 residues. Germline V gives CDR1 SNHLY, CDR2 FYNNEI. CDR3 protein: CASSSSGAQNYEQYF. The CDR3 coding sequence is TGTGCCAGCAGTTCTAGCGGGGCCCAAAACTACGAGCAGTACTTC.

CDR3 in amino acids: CASSLAGGTDTQYF. The CDR3 nucleotides are TGTGCCAGCAGCTTAGCGGGAGGAACAGATACGCAGTATTTT. V gene TRBV7-9 combines with J gene TRBJ2-3, with a weak D call TRBD2 (6 bases). The CDR3 spans 14 residues. Trimming took off 0 bases at V and 3 bases at J, with 7 bases between the two ends. CDR1 is SEHNR and CDR2 is FQNEAQ in the germline V gene (reference sequence).

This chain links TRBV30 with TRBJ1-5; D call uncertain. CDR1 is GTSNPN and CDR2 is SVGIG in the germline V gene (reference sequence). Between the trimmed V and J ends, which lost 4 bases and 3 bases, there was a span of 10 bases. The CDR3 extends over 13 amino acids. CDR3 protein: CAWTAGDNQPQHF. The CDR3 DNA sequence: TGTGCCTGGACCGCGGGAGACAATCAGCCCCAGCATTTT.

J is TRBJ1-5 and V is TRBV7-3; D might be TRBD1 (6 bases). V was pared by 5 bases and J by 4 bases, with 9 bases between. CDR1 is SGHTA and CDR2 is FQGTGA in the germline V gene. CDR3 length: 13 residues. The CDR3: CASSPDRNQPQHF. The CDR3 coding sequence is TGTGCCAGCAGCCCCGACAGGAATCAGCCCCAGCATTTT.

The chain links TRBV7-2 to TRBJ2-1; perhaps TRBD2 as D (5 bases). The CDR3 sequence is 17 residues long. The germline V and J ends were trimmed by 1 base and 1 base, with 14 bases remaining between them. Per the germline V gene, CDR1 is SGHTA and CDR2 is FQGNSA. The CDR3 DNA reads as TGTGCCAGCAGCTTAGTCTGGAGGATCAAATCCTACAATGAGCAGTTCTTC. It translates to CASSLVWRIKSYNEQFF.

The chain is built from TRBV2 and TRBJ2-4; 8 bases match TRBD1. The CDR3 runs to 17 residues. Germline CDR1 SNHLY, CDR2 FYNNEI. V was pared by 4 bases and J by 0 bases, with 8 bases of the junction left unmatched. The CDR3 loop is CASSGRQGQLAKNIQYF. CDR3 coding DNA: TGTGCCAGCAGTGGACGACAGGGGCAACTAGCCAAAAACATTCAGTACTTC. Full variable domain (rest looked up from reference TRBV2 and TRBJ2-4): EPEVTQTPSHQVTQMGQEVILRCVPISNHLYFYWYRQILGQKVEFLVSFYNNEISEKSEIFDDQFSVERPDGSNFTLKIRSTKLEDSAMYFCASSGRQGQLAKNIQYFGAGTRLSVL.

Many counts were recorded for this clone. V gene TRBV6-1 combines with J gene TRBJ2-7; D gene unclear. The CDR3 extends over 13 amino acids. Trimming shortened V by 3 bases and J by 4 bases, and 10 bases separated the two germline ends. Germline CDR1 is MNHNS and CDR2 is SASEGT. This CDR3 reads CASSDHSRYEQYF. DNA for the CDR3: TGTGCCAGCAGTGATCACAGTCGATACGAGCAGTACTTC.

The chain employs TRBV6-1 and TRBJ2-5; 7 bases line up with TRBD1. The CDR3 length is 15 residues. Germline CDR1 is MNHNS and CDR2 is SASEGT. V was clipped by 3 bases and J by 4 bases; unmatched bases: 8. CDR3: CASSEGQLLRETQYF. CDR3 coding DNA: TGTGCCAGCAGTGAGGGACAGCTACTTCGAGAGACCCAGTACTTC.

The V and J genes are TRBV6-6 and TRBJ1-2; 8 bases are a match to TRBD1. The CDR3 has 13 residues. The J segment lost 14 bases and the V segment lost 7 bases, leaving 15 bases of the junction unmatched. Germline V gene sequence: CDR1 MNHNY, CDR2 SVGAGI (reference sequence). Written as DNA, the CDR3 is TGTGCCAGCATTCCCGGGACAGGAATATCAAGGACCTTC. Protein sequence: CASIPGTGISRTF.

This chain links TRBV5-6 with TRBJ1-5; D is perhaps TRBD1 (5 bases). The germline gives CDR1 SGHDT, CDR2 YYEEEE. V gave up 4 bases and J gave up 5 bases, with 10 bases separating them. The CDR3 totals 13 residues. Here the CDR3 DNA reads TGTGCCAGCAGCCATCAGGGAGATCAGCCCCAGCATTTT. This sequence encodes CASSHQGDQPQHF.

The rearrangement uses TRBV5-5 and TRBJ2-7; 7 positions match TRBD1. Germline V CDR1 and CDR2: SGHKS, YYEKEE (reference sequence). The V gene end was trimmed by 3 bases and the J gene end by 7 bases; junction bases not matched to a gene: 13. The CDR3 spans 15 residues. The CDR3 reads CASSSTGPGFKEQYF. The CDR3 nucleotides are TGTGCCAGCAGCTCGACAGGGCCTGGATTTAAAGAGCAGTACTTC.